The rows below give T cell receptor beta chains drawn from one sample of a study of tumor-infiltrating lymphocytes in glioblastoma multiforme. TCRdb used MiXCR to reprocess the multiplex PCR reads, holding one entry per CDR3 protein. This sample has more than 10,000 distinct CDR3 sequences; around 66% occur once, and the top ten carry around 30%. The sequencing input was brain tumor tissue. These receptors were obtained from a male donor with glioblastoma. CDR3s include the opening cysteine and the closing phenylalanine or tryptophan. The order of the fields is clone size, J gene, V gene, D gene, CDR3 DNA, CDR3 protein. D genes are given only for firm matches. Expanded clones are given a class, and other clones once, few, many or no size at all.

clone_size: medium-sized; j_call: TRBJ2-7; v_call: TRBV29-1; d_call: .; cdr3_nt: TGCAGCGCCCTAGGGACAAAGTACGAGCAGTACTTC; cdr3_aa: CSALGTKYEQYF
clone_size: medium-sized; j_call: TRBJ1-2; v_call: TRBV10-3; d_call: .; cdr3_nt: TGTGCCATCAGTGAGTCTCTGGGGTCAGATGGCTACACCTTC; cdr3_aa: CAISESLGSDGYTF
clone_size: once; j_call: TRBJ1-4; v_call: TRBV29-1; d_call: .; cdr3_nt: TGCAGCGTCCAAGGGGAGGAAGGTGGAGAAAAACTGTTTTTT; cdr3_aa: CSVQGEEGGEKLFF
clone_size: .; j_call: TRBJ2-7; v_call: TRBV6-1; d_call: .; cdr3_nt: TGTGCCAGCAGTGATTCCGGGGCCCGGGACGAGCAGTACTTC; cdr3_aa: CASSDSGARDEQYF
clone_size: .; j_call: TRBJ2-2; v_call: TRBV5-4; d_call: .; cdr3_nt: TGTGCCAACAGCTTAGTGGGGGCGGCCGGGGAGCTGTTTTTT; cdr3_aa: CANSLVGAAGELFF
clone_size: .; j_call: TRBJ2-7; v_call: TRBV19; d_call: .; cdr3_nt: TGTGCCAGTAGTACGGCCATTTGGAGCTCCTACGAGCAGTACTTC; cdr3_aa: CASSTAIWSSYEQYF
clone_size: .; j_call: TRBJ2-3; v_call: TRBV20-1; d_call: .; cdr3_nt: TGCAGTGCAAATGACGGAGGTAGCACAGATACGCAGTATTTT; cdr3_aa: CSANDGGSTDTQYF
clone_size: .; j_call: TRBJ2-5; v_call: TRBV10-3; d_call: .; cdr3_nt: TGTGCCATCAGTGAGCGAGAAGAGACCCAGTGTTTC; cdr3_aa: CAISEREETQCF
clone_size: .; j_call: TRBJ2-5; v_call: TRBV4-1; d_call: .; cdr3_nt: TGCGCCAGCAGCCAAGATTCAGGGGGGGCGGAGACCTGGTACTTC; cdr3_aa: CASSQDSGGAETWYF
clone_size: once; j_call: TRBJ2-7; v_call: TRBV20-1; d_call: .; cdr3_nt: TGCAGTGCTAGAGGGATAAGCGGAGGGGGGGGTTACAAGCAGTACTTT; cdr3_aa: CSARGISGGGGYKQYF
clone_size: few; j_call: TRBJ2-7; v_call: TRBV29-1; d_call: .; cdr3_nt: TGCAGCGTTGCCCAAGGCAGCCAGTACTACGAGCAGTACTTC; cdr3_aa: CSVAQGSQYYEQYF
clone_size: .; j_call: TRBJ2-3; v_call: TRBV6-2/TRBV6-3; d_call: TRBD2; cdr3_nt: TGTGCCAGCAGTTACACGCCTAGCGGGGCATACGCAGATACGCAATATTTT; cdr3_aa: CASSYTPSGAYADTQYF
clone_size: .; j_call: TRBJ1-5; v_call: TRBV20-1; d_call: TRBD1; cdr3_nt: TGCGGTGCTAGATATCGAGACAGGGGTTTTCAGTCCCAGCATTTT; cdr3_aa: CGARYRDRGFQSQHF
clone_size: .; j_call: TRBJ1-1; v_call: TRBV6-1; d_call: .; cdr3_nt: TGTGCCAGCAGTGTGGGACTGCCTGAAGCTTTCTTT; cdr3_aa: CASSVGLPEAFF
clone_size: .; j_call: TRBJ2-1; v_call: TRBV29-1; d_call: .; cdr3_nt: TGCAGCGTTGGGCTCGTTAGGGGCTCCTACAATGAGCAGTTCTTC; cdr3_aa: CSVGLVRGSYNEQFF
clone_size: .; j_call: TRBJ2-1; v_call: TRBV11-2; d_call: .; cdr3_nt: TGTGCCAGCAGCTTAGACGGGGTGGGACTGCTGTACAATGAGCAGTTCTTC; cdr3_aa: CASSLDGVGLLYNEQFF
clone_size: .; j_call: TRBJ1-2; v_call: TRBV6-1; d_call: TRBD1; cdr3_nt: TGTGCCAGCAGTGCCCCAGGGGGTGGTGGCTACACCTTC; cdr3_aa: CASSAPGGGGYTF
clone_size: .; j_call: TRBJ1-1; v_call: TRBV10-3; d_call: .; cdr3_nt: TGTGCCATCAGTCAGCAAGCCGCGGACACTGAAGCTTTCTTT; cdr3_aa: CAISQQAADTEAFF
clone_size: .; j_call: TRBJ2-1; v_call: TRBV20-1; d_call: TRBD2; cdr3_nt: TGCAGTGCTAACGGAGCGGGAGGTCGGGATGAGCAGATCTTC; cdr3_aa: CSANGAGGRDEQIF
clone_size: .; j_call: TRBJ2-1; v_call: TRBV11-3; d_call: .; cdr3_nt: TGTGCCAGCAGCTCGAGGGAGGAGAGTGGGCAGTTCTTC; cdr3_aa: CASSSREESGQFF
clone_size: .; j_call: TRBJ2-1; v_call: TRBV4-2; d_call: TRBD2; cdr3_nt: TGTGCCAGCAGCATTCCGGGACTAGCGGGGCTTGAGCAGTTCTTC; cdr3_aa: CASSIPGLAGLEQFF
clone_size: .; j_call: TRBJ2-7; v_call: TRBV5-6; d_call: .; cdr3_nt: TGTGCCAGCTGCTGGGCCCCGTTTAGCGAGCTGTACTTC; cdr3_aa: CASCWAPFSELYF
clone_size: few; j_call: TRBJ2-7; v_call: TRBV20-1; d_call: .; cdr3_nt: TGCAGTGCTGGTCAAACAGGGAAGCAGTACTTC; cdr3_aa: CSAGQTGKQYF
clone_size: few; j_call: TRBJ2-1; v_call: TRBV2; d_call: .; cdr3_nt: TGTGCCAGCAGTCCCATCCATGAGCAGTTCTTC; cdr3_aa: CASSPIHEQFF
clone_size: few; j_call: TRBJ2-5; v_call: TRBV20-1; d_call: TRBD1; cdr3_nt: TGCAGTGCTAGAGTGGACAGGGGGTCGGTCGAGACCCAGTACTTC; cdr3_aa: CSARVDRGSVETQYF
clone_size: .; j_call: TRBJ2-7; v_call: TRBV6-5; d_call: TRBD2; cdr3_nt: TGTGCCAGCAGTTACGGGATAAGCGGGGGAATGTGTGAGCAGTACTTC; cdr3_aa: CASSYGISGGMCEQYF
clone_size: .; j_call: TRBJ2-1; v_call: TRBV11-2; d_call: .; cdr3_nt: TGTGCCAGCAGCTTAGACCCCCCTAGTGTGCACAATGAGCAGTTCTTC; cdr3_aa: CASSLDPPSVHNEQFF
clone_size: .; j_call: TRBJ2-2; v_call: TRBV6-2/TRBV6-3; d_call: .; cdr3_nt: TGTGCCAGCAATGTGGACGGAACGAACATCGGGGAGCTGTTTTTT; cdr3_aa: CASNVDGTNIGELFF
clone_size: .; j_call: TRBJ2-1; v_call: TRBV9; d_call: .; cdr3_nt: TGTGCCAGCAGCGCCGTCCTAGTTGGGGAAGATGAGCAGTTCTTC; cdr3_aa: CASSAVLVGEDEQFF
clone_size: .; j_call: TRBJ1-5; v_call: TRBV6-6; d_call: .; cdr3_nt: TGTGCCAGCACCATGGACAGTTATGGCAATCGGCCCCAGCATTTT; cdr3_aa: CASTMDSYGNRPQHF
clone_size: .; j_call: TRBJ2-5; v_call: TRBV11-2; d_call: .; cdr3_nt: TGTGCCAGCAGCTTAGGGTCCAGCGGACCCCAGGAGACCCAGTACTTC; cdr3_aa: CASSLGSSGPQETQYF
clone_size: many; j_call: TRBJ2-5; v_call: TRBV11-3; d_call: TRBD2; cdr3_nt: TGTGCCAGCAGCCGCGGGAGGGCCTCAGAGACCCAGTACTTC; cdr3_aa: CASSRGRASETQYF
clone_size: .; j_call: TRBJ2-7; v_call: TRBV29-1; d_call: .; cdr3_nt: TGCAGCGTTGAAAAGGGCACGGGGCTTCATGAGCAGTGCTTC; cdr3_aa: CSVEKGTGLHEQCF
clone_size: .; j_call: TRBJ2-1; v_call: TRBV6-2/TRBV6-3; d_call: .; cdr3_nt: TGTGCCATCAGTTATCCCCTATTAGCATGTCCGTACAATGAGCAGTTCTTC; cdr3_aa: CAISYPLLACPYNEQFF
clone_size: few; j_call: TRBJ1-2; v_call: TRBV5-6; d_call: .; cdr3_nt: TGTGCCAGCAGCTTGGTCGCGGTTTACTATGGCTACACCTTC; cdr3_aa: CASSLVAVYYGYTF
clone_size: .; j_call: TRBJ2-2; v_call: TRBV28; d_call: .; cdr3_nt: TGTGCCAGCAGTTTACTAGCGTCCACCGGGGAGCTGTTTTTT; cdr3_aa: CASSLLASTGELFF
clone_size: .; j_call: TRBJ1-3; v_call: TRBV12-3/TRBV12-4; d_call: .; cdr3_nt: TGTGCCAGCAGTCACAGTGAGTCTGGAAACACCATATATTTT; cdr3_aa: CASSHSESGNTIYF
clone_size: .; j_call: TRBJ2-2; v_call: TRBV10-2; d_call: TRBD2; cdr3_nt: TGCGCCAGCAGACGGGGAGGGACCGGGGATCTGTTTTTT; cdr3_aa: CASRRGGTGDLFF
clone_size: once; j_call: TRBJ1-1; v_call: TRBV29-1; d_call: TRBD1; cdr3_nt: TGCAGCATTGAAGACGGACAGGTCAACACTGAAGCTTTCTTT; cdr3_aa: CSIEDGQVNTEAFF
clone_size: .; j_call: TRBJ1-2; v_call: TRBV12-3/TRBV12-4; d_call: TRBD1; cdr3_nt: TGTGCCAGCAGTATAAGACAGGGAGGCTACACCTTC; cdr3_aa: CASSIRQGGYTF
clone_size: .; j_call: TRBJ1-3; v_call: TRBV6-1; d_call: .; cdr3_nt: TGTGCCAGCAGGCGATCTAGTGCCTCTGGAAACACCATATATTTT; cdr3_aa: CASRRSSASGNTIYF
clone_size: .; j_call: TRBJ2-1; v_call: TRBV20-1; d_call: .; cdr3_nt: TGCAACGCTAGAGATGAGGCAGGGCTGTATGGGCAGTTCTTC; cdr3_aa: CNARDEAGLYGQFF
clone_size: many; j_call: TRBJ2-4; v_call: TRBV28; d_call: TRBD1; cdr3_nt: TGTGCCAGCAGTTCCGGACAGGTGGGGAACATTCAGTACTTC; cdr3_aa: CASSSGQVGNIQYF
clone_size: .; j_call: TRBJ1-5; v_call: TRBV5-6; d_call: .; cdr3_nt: TGTGCCAGCAGCTCGTTAGGGGGACTGAGTCAGCCCCGGCATTTT; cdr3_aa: CASSSLGGLSQPRHF
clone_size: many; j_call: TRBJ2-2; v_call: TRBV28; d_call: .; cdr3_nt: .; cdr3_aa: CATVGPGLAGGELFF
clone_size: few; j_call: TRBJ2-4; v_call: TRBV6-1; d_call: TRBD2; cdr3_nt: TGTGCCAGCAGACTGGGACTAGCGGAAAACATTCAGTACTTC; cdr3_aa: CASRLGLAENIQYF
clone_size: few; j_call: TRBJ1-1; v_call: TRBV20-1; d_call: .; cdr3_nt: TGCAGTGCTTCCCGGGAGGGCAAAGCTCTCTTT; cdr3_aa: CSASREGKALF